This TCR beta chain was captured by sequencing in a study of cytomegalovirus exposure and HLA in healthy donors. Use of 60 Vbeta and 13 Jbeta primers characterized the PCR. Original handling: An analysis performed later counted roughly 79 million unique TCR beta chains (approximately 10 million of them shared). The data were produced by immunoSEQ multiplex PCR, yet TCRdb's version contains in-frame clones alone and is incomplete. V, J and clone size were drawn from that table, and D and trimming were deduced from the DNA. The table shows about 220,000 clones, with over 80% occurring only once. Trimming took 4 bases from V and 9 from J; bases not matched to a gene: 4. There are 13 residues in the CDR3. Germline V gene lookup returns CDR1 MRHNA and CDR2 SNTAGT.

This chain links TRBV6-4 with TRBJ2-1; 9 bases are a match to TRBD2. The source material was PBMCs. The sequence derives from a boy between 2 and 10 years old in good health and CMV-seronegative. The CDR3 nucleotides are TGTGCCAGCAGTGGCGGGGGGGCTGGTGAGCAGTTCTTC. This encodes CASSGGGAGEQFF.